The present TCR beta chain was sequenced within a study of shared clonotypes between healthy human individuals. Only in-frame clones appear in the TCRdb table, and some are missing; sequencing was by immunoSEQ multiplex PCR. This table holds approximately 1,500,000 clones, 98% found once. Sample: naive CD4+ T cells sorted from blood. Described subset: CD45RA+ positively selected. The TCR was taken from a man aged 25-45 years in good health.

The CDR3 bases are TGTGCCAGTAGGAGGATCCAGCGGGATAACAATGAGCAGTTCTTC. Translating it yields CASRRIQRDNNEQFF. The chain carries TRBV19 and TRBJ2-1; 7 bases align to TRBD2. The CDR3 spans 15 residues. Losses at the gene ends were 6 bases for V and 5 bases for J; bases not matched to a gene: 10. Germline CDR1 is LNHDA and CDR2 is SQIVND (reference sequence).